This T cell receptor (beta chain) was profiled in a study of T cells after yellow fever vaccination. This clonotype was seen only a few times. The TCR cDNA carried a universal primer site and UMIs from 5'RACE template switching. A single record per CDR3 protein comes from TCRdb applying MiXCR to the 5' RACE reads. The table lists roughly 56,000 distinct CDR3 sequences, approximately 6% of them singletons. This material consisted of PBMCs, either bulk or a sorted T-cell subset (CD4+, CD8+, memory, or dextramer-sorted; not recorded which), taken on the day of the yellow fever booster vaccination. This clonotype was obtained from a young man who received the YFV17D yellow fever vaccine.

The CDR3 bases are TGTGCCAGCAGCCCTAGGCGGGGGGGCCGTACCGGGGAGCTGTTTTTT. Its translation: CASSPRRGGRTGELFF. This chain connects TRBV7-9 to TRBJ2-2, with 9 bases identical to TRBD2. Trimming cost V 5 bases and J 5 bases; bases outside gene matches: 9. From germline, CDR1 is SEHNR and CDR2 FQNEAQ (reference sequence). The CDR3 extends over 16 amino acids.